The 14 T cell receptor beta chains reported below all come from one sample, sequenced in a study of blood T cell repertoires in COVID-19. Repertoires were generated with immunoSEQ multiplex PCR, while TCRdb's copy carries only in-frame clones and drops some. The data hold over 300,000 clones, with roughly 87% observed a single time. The specimen sequenced was PBMCs or T cells enriched from blood (not recorded which). These receptors all come from a woman aged 25 to 45 who had recovered from COVID-19.

The rearrangement uses TRBV9 and TRBJ1-2, with D hard to call. V was trimmed by 4 bases and J by 3 bases, leaving 13 bases between them. CDR3 length: 14 residues. CDR1 SGDLS and CDR2 YYNGEE come from the germline V gene. CDR3 residues: CASSPDDTYYGYTF. In DNA, the CDR3 is TGTGCCAGCAGCCCCGACGACACCTACTATGGCTACACCTTC.

V and J are TRBV29-1 and TRBJ1-1, with TRBD1 identical over 9 bases. V lost 3 bases to trimming and J lost 4 bases; unmatched junction nucleotides: 6. The CDR3 covers 14 residues. From germline, CDR1 is SQVTM and CDR2 ANQGSEA. The CDR3 DNA reads as TGCAGCGTTGATACAGGGGGCGCGGGCACTGAAGCTTTCTTT. This gives the protein CSVDTGGAGTEAFF.

This chain connects TRBV25-1 to TRBJ1-2; weak D call: TRBD1 (6 bases). The length of the CDR3 is 15 residues. Germline V CDR1 and CDR2: MGHDK, SYGVNS. Trimming removed 8 bases from V and 4 bases from J, with 20 bases in between. CDR3 region: CASGRYTGFCYGYTF. DNA for the CDR3: TGTGCCAGCGGTCGTTATACAGGGTTTTGCTATGGCTACACCTTC.

The gene calls are TRBV18 and TRBJ1-5; D call uncertain. Germline V CDR1 and CDR2: KGHSH, LQKENI. Trimming left V 2 bases short and J 11 bases short, with 13 bases between. This CDR3 region has 13 residues. DNA for the CDR3: TGTGCCAGCTCACCATCGGGAGGGAAATCCCAGCATTTT. Amino acid sequence: CASSPSGGKSQHF.

The chain is built from TRBV19 and TRBJ2-3; TRBD2 aligns across 10 bases. With V trimmed by 3 bases and J by 6 bases, 12 bases remained unmatched. There are 17 residues in the CDR3. Germline V gene sequence: CDR1 LNHDA, CDR2 SQIVND (reference sequence). CDR3 bases: TGTGCCAGTAGTATCTCTAGCGGGGGCCTGGGTGGGGATACGCAGTATTTT. Protein product: CASSISSGGLGGDTQYF. Full variable domain (outside the CDR3, taken from reference TRBV19 and TRBJ2-3): DGGITQSPKYLFRKEGQNVTLSCEQNLNHDAMYWYRQDPGQGLRLIYYSQIVNDFQKGDIAEGYSVSREKKESFPLTVTSAQKNPTAFYLCASSISSGGLGGDTQYFGPGTRLTVL.

The V and J genes are TRBV5-4 and TRBJ2-7, with 8 bases identical to TRBD1. This CDR3 is built from 14 residues. Germline V lookup: CDR1 SGHNT, CDR2 YYREEE (reference sequence). V gave up 0 bases and J gave up 5 bases; unmatched junction bases: 4. This CDR3 reads CASSLVQGGHEQYF. The CDR3 nucleotides read TGTGCCAGCAGCTTGGTACAGGGGGGACACGAGCAGTACTTC.

The chain recombines TRBV6-5 with TRBJ1-5, with TRBD1 as a possible D gene (6 bases). CDR3 size: 15 residues. Trimming shortened V by 0 bases and J by 4 bases, and 10 bases separated the two germline ends. The germline V gene encodes CDR1 MNHEY and CDR2 SVGAGI. For the CDR3, the DNA is TGTGCCAGCAGTTACTCCCGGGGGGCTAATCAGCCCCAGCATTTT. This gives the protein CASSYSRGANQPQHF.

J is TRBJ2-3 and V is TRBV5-1; 7 bases are shared with TRBD2. CDR1 is SGHRS and CDR2 is YFSETQ in the germline V gene. This CDR3 is 16 amino acids long. J was trimmed by 1 base and V by 2 bases; bases with no gene match: 7. The CDR3 DNA follows: TGCGCCAGCAGCTTTTGGCTGGCGGGGGGCACAGATACGCAGTATTTT. Translation: CASSFWLAGGTDTQYF.

J is TRBJ1-5 and V is TRBV11-1; TRBD1 agrees at 7 bases. The CDR3 length is 13 residues. Germline V lookup: CDR1 SGHAT, CDR2 FQDESV (reference sequence). J gave up 4 bases and V 3 bases, and 0 bases lay outside the gene matches. The CDR3 loop is CASSLTGNQPQHF. CDR3 DNA: TGTGCCAGCAGCTTGACAGGGAATCAGCCCCAGCATTTT.

V usage is TRBV5-4 and J usage is TRBJ1-1, with 8 bases identical to TRBD1. Trimming at V came to 4 bases and at J to 5 bases, leaving 10 bases not matched to a gene. This CDR3 has 15 amino acids. Germline CDR1 is SGHNT and CDR2 is YYREEE (reference sequence). The CDR3 here is CASSLPDRGRTEAFF. The CDR3 nucleotides are TGTGCCAGCAGCCTACCCGACAGGGGAAGAACTGAAGCTTTCTTT. The full variable domain, completed using reference TRBV5-4 and TRBJ1-1, is ETGVTQSPTHLIKTRGQQVTLRCSSQSGHNTVSWYQQALGQGPQFIFQYYREEENGRGNFPPRFSGLQFPNYSSELNVNALELDDSALYLCASSLPDRGRTEAFFGQGTRLTVV.

V usage is TRBV19 and J usage is TRBJ1-2, with 10 positions matching TRBD1. The CDR3 has 14 amino acids. Germline-derived CDR1 and CDR2 are LNHDA and SQIVND (reference sequence). V dropped 4 bases and J dropped 5; count of bases not matched to a gene: 4. The CDR3 region is CASSRQGAGYGYTF. The CDR3, as DNA: TGTGCCAGTAGTAGACAGGGGGCAGGGTATGGCTACACCTTC.

This chain's CDR3 is CASSLWDGGSSYNSPLHF. The CDR3 region has the DNA TGTGCCAGCAGCTTGTGGGACGGGGGAAGCTCCTATAATTCACCCCTCCACTTT. The J gene is TRBJ1-6, the V gene TRBV5-6, with D maybe TRBD1 (5 bases). The V end was cut by 1 base, the J end by 0 bases, with 14 bases between. This CDR3 has 18 amino acids. Germline CDR1 SGHDT, CDR2 YYEEEE.

V usage is TRBV5-1 and J usage is TRBJ1-1, with 8 bases lining up with TRBD1. The CDR3 is made up of 15 amino acids. V lost 3 bases and J lost 4; bases outside the gene matches: 8. In germline, CDR1 is SGHRS, CDR2 YFSETQ. CDR3 in amino acids: CASSSQDRAGTEAFF. CDR3 nucleotide sequence: TGCGCCAGCAGCTCCCAGGACAGGGCGGGCACTGAAGCTTTCTTT.

CDR3 coding DNA: TGTGCCAGCAGCAGATGGACAGAAAGGAACACTGAAGCTTTCTTT. It specifies CASSRWTERNTEAFF. The J gene is TRBJ1-1, the V gene TRBV7-9; possibly TRBD1 for D (6 bases). This CDR3 region has 15 residues. Germline loops: CDR1 SEHNR, CDR2 FQNEAQ (reference sequence). The V gene lost 5 bases and the J gene lost 1 base, with 14 bases spanning the gap.